One T cell receptor (beta chain) is described in this entry. Profiled with immunoSEQ multiplex PCR; TCRdb holds only in-frame clones, not every one. In the table there are 25,000 to 30,000 clones, roughly 84% of which are singletons. The sample comes from a study of blood T cell repertoires in COVID-19. The overall study: The United States, Italy and Spain were the sources of the acute and convalescent COVID-19 samples.

The clonotype was recovered from a human donor in a cohort sampled during active COVID-19. The donor label of this sample is uncertain. Sequencing was carried out using peripheral blood.

CDR3 nucleotide sequence: TGTGCCAGCAGTGAAACGGCGGCAAGGTCGATGGCTTTCTTT. It yields the protein CASSETAARSMAFF. V and J are TRBV2 and TRBJ1-1; D remains ambiguous. Trimming removed 2 bases from V and 11 bases from J, with 18 bases in between. The CDR3 runs 14 residues. CDR1 and CDR2 (germline): SNHLY, FYNNEI.